This T cell receptor beta chain was sequenced for a study of blood T cell repertoires in COVID-19. Study information: COVID-19 samples from acute and convalescent phases originated in the United States, Italy and Spain.

V was cut by 0 bases and J by 10 bases, with 4 bases left in between. CDR1 LGHNA and CDR2 YNFKEQ come from the germline V gene. The CDR3 has 11 residues. Data came from immunoSEQ multiplex PCR; TCRdb stores just in-frame clones and leaves some out. The data hold 70,000 to 95,000 clones, with about 86% observed a single time. The specimen sequenced was peripheral blood. J is TRBJ2-1 and V is TRBV4-2, with D unresolved. This TCR was sampled from a woman older than 75 with acute or convalescent COVID-19. This chain's CDR3 is CASSQEREQFF. The DNA of the CDR3 is TGTGCCAGCAGCCAAGAGCGGGAGCAGTTCTTC.